This T cell receptor beta chain was captured in a study of blood T cell repertoires in COVID-19. Background on the study: Spain, Italy and the United States supplied samples that represented acute and convalescent COVID-19. Sources were T cells, B-cell-depleted T cells, or PBMCs; the material itself was cDNA or gDNA.

Authors' analysis steps: From reference gene primer amplification, estimates of nucleated cell counts were derived. Produced via immunoSEQ multiplex PCR; TCRdb's table is partial and in-frame only. The V and J calls and clone size come from that table; D and trimming were worked out from the DNA. The table records about 23,000 clones, 65% to 80% of them present only once. This CDR3 comprises 16 residues. V shed 3 bases and J shed 0 bases, with 15 bases lying between them. Germline values: CDR1 SGDLS, CDR2 YYNGEE. The sequencing input was peripheral blood. The chain couples TRBV9 to TRBJ2-5, with D perhaps matching TRBD2 (7 bases). The receptor comes from a man between 50 and 59 years old with COVID-19, enrolled during active disease. CDR3 in amino acids: CASSAPLRGHQETQYF. The CDR3 DNA is TGTGCCAGCAGCGCCCCGCTGCGGGGGCACCAAGAGACCCAGTACTTC.